Listed below are T cell receptor beta chains from one sample, sequenced in a study of cytotoxic CD8 clonotypes in ibrutinib-treated CLL. The repertoire was sequenced with immunoSEQ multiplex PCR; TCRdb's copy has only in-frame clones and lacks some. The sample lists over 65,000 clones; roughly 77% were seen once. Sequences were derived from PBMCs, sampled after 12 months of ibrutinib treatment. These receptors originate from a human donor with chronic lymphocytic leukemia. Each CDR3 is given with its conserved first and last residue. The D gene is left open where the match is weak. For some rows the clone size is stated as once, few or many, or as a class when expanded; others skip it.

cdr3_aa | cdr3_nt | clone_size | v_call | d_call | j_call
CASSPPGHRGEQFF | TGTGCCAGCAGCCCCCCCGGCCATAGAGGTGAGCAGTTCTTC | NA | TRBV7-2 | NA | TRBJ2-1
CASSFNRQDEKLFF | TGCGCCAGCAGCTTCAACCGACAGGATGAAAAACTGTTTTTT | few | TRBV5-1 | NA | TRBJ1-4
CASSLHPEGNTEAFF | TGTGCCAGCAGTCTCCACCCGGAGGGGAACACTGAAGCTTTCTTT | NA | TRBV6-6 | NA | TRBJ1-1
CASSLDWGRLGEAFF | TGTGCCAGCAGCTTAGATTGGGGCCGGCTAGGAGAAGCTTTCTTT | NA | TRBV7-6 | NA | TRBJ1-1
CASSSPGGEQFF | TGTGCCAGCAGCTCCCCGGGGGGTGAGCAGTTCTTC | NA | TRBV7-3 | TRBD2 | TRBJ2-1
CASSPPGRETQYF | TGTGCCAGCAGCCCCCCGGGCAGGGAGACCCAGTACTTC | NA | TRBV7-9 | NA | TRBJ2-5
CASSPPTGPRTDTQYF | TGTGCCAGCAGCCCCCCAACCGGGCCACGCACAGATACGCAGTATTTT | NA | TRBV9 | NA | TRBJ2-3
CASSSGGGRYGYTF | TGTGCCAGCAGTTCCGGAGGGGGGAGGTATGGCTACACCTTC | NA | TRBV28 | NA | TRBJ1-2
CASSPNDSPNQPQHF | TGTGCCAGCTCACCTAACGACAGCCCCAATCAGCCCCAGCATTTT | few | TRBV18 | NA | TRBJ1-5
CASSLWVSSYEQYF | TGTGCCAGCAGCTTGTGGGTGAGCTCCTACGAGCAGTACTTC | NA | TRBV7-9 | NA | TRBJ2-7
CASRGDRNTEAFF | TGCGCCAGCAGGGGGGACCGAAACACTGAAGCTTTCTTT | NA | TRBV5-1 | NA | TRBJ1-1
CASSWALAGSQETQYF | TGTGCCAGCAGCTGGGCCCTAGCGGGCAGCCAAGAGACCCAGTACTTC | NA | TRBV5-4 | TRBD2 | TRBJ2-5
CASSSTGGGMNEQFF | TGCGCCAGCAGCTCGACAGGAGGCGGGATGAATGAGCAGTTCTTC | few | TRBV5-1 | NA | TRBJ2-1
CASSPGGSQYF | TGTGCCAGCAGCCCAGGGGGATCCCAGTACTTC | NA | TRBV28 | TRBD1 | TRBJ2-5
CASSREGLGYGYTF | TGTGCCAGCAGCCGTGAGGGCCTAGGCTATGGCTACACCTTC | NA | TRBV5-6 | NA | TRBJ1-2
CASTWRSDGTQYF | TGTGCCAGCACCTGGAGGTCAGATGGGACCCAGTACTTC | once | TRBV28 | NA | TRBJ2-5
CASSRGRGEAFF | TGTGCCAGCAGTAGGGGCAGGGGTGAAGCTTTCTTT | once | TRBV27 | NA | TRBJ1-1